This T cell receptor (beta chain) was obtained from a study of response to subunit inactivated influenza vaccine. TCRdb re-analysed the RT-PCR reads in MiXCR, keeping a single row per CDR3 protein. The sample carries 150,000 or so distinct CDR3 sequences, roughly 11% recorded once. In the case of this clonotype: No antigen is known for it.

The V segment lost 4 bases and the J segment 5 bases; nucleotides outside the gene matches: 10. Germline V CDR1 and CDR2: LGHDT, YNNKEL (reference sequence). This CDR3 region has 15 residues. Study conclusions and caveats: Only a handful of new T cells, the authors suggested, are recruited with each seasonal influenza vaccination.

The source material was non-naive T cells sorted from PBMCs, sampled 45 days after vaccination. V and J are TRBV3-1 and TRBJ2-7; 8 bases fit TRBD1. This TCR came from a man aged 50-59 years who received an inactivated influenza vaccine. The CDR3 region has the DNA TGTGCCAGCAGCCGGGGAGGTCAGGGGGCTAACGAGCAGTACTTC. It codes for CASSRGGQGANEQYF.